One sample yielded the 14 T cell receptor beta chains listed below, sequenced in a study of blood T cell repertoires in COVID-19. Data came from immunoSEQ multiplex PCR; TCRdb stores just in-frame clones and leaves some out. The data contain 450,000 or so clones, around nine tenths of them singletons. Sequenced sample: peripheral blood. These receptors were collected from a woman in her forties with COVID-19, enrolled during active disease.

The V gene is TRBV29-1, the J gene TRBJ2-3; 16 nucleotides match TRBD2. J gave up 0 bases and V 6 bases, and 0 bases lay outside the gene matches. CDR3 length equals 15 residues. CDR1 is SQVTM, CDR2 ANQGSEA, per germline. Written as DNA, the CDR3 is TGCAGCGTGGGACTAGCGGGGGGGAGCACAGATACGCAGTATTTT. Its translation is CSVGLAGGSTDTQYF.

The chain has TRBV28 and TRBJ2-4, with D maybe TRBD2 (5 bases). V was cut by 2 bases and J by 7 bases, with 15 bases left in between. This CDR3 comprises 15 residues. Germline assignment: CDR1 MDHEN and CDR2 SYDVKM. The CDR3 nucleotides are TGTGCCAGCAGTTTAGGGCGGGCGGGTACTAACATTCAGTACTTC. Amino acids: CASSLGRAGTNIQYF.

The V and J genes are TRBV5-1 and TRBJ2-7, with D perhaps TRBD1 (5 bases). Germline values: CDR1 SGHRS, CDR2 YFSETQ. V lost 0 bases and J 0 bases, leaving 13 bases between the germline ends. CDR3 size: 16 residues. The CDR3 loop is CASSLGPQASSYEQYF. In nucleotides, the CDR3 is TGCGCCAGCAGCTTGGGGCCACAGGCGAGCTCCTACGAGCAGTACTTC.

Points on this clone: A much larger clone lies a single base off, so this may be a read error. This chain connects TRBV7-2 to TRBJ2-7; no firm D call. This CDR3 has 11 amino acids. Deletions cut 3 bases from V and 2 bases from J, with 2 bases between. Germline CDR1 SGHTA, CDR2 FQGNSA. The CDR3: CASSFTYEQYF. Here the CDR3 DNA reads TGTGCCAGCAGCTTTACCTACGAGCAGTACTTC.

The J gene is TRBJ1-4, the V gene TRBV5-1; 7 positions match TRBD1. Germline V gene data show CDR1 as SGHRS and CDR2 as YFSETQ. The V and J ends lost 3 bases and 5 bases, in that order; junction bases with no gene match: 7. This CDR3 is built from 15 residues. Here the CDR3 reads CASSSLRGQNEKLFF. The CDR3 DNA reads as TGCGCCAGCAGCTCCTTGAGGGGGCAGAATGAAAAACTGTTTTTT.

This CDR3 reads CASSSPSGGVFIQYF. For the CDR3, the DNA is TGTGCCAGCAGCTCCCCTAGCGGGGGGGTCTTCATTCAGTACTTC. V usage is TRBV7-2 and J usage is TRBJ2-4; 12 bases are a match to TRBD2. Trimming cost V 4 bases and J 9 bases; bases outside gene matches: 7. CDR1 and CDR2 (germline): SGHTA, FQGNSA. The CDR3 is 15 residues long.

This chain connects TRBV4-1 to TRBJ2-1, with 9 nucleotides matching TRBD2. Germline loops: CDR1 MGHRA, CDR2 YSYEKL. The V and J ends lost 4 bases and 9 bases, in that order; junction bases with no gene match: 13. The CDR3 extends over 16 amino acids. The CDR3 sequence is CASSPQAIAGVGEQFF. For the CDR3, the DNA is TGCGCCAGCAGCCCCCAAGCGATAGCGGGAGTAGGTGAGCAGTTCTTC.

This chain connects TRBV27 to TRBJ2-5; the D is unclear. The CDR3 runs to 14 residues. The germline CDR1 and CDR2 sequences are MNHEY and SMNVEV (reference sequence). Trimming removed 7 bases at V and 7 bases at J, with 19 bases between. The CDR3 DNA is TGTGCCAGCACCTCAGATCCAGGAATCGGGACCCAGTACTTC. Its protein is CASTSDPGIGTQYF.

The chain has TRBV4-3 and TRBJ1-6, with D tentatively TRBD1 (5 bases). The CDR3 is 15 amino acids. The V end lost 3 bases, the J end lost 4 bases, and 10 bases lay between the germline ends. CDR1 and CDR2 (germline): LGHNA, YSLEER. The DNA of the CDR3 is TGCGCCAGCAGCCAGGAGGGACGGTATAATTCACCCCTCCACTTT. The encoded protein is CASSQEGRYNSPLHF.

The chain couples TRBV19 to TRBJ1-5; perhaps TRBD1 as D (6 bases). Trimming took off 3 bases at V and 2 bases at J, with 11 bases between the two ends. Germline CDR1 reads LNHDA; CDR2 reads SQIVND (reference sequence). The CDR3 totals 15 residues. CDR3 sequence reads: CASSIRTEGNQPQHF. Here the CDR3 DNA reads TGTGCCAGTAGTATCCGGACAGAGGGCAATCAGCCCCAGCATTTT. Together with reference TRBV19 and TRBJ1-5, the CDR3 gives the full variable domain: DGGITQSPKYLFRKEGQNVTLSCEQNLNHDAMYWYRQDPGQGLRLIYYSQIVNDFQKGDIAEGYSVSREKKESFPLTVTSAQKNPTAFYLCASSIRTEGNQPQHFGDGTRLSIL.

A single count supports this clone. The chain combines TRBV4-2 with TRBJ2-7; D might be TRBD2 (5 bases). Trimming removed 0 bases at V and 4 bases at J, with 16 bases between. Germline V lookup: CDR1 LGHNA, CDR2 YNFKEQ. The CDR3 length is 16 residues. Here the CDR3 DNA reads TGTGCCAGCAGCCAAGAAAGCGGAAGAGGACTTTACGAGCAGTACTTC. Translating it yields CASSQESGRGLYEQYF.

V gene TRBV3-1 (or the pseudogene TRBV3-2) combines with J gene TRBJ2-6, with D tentatively TRBD1 (5 bases). V dropped 5 bases and J dropped 3 bases, with 14 bases sitting between them. The CDR3 is 16 residues long. Germline values: CDR1 LGHDT, CDR2 YNNKEL (reference sequence). Here the CDR3 reads CASSFGHGDGANVLTF. The CDR3 DNA sequence: TGTGCCAGCAGCTTTGGACATGGGGATGGGGCCAACGTCCTGACTTTC.

For this clone: The junction departs from germline at one end; a sequencing error may be responsible. DNA for the CDR3: TGTGCCAGCAGCTTATTCGCTTCAGGGAACTCTGGCTACACCTTC. It codes for CASSLFASGNSGYTF. The rearrangement links TRBV7-3 to TRBJ1-2; possible D gene TRBD1, 5 bases. CDR1 and CDR2 from the germline V gene are SGHTA and FQGTGA. The CDR3 totals 15 residues.

V is TRBV28 and J is TRBJ2-1; D not resolved. The CDR3 loop spans 14 amino acids. Per the germline V gene, CDR1 is MDHEN and CDR2 is SYDVKM. V was pared by 9 bases and J by 3 bases, with 15 bases between. The chain's CDR3 is CASKKSRNYNEQFF. Written as DNA, the CDR3 is TGTGCCAGTAAGAAAAGCCGAAACTACAATGAGCAGTTCTTC.